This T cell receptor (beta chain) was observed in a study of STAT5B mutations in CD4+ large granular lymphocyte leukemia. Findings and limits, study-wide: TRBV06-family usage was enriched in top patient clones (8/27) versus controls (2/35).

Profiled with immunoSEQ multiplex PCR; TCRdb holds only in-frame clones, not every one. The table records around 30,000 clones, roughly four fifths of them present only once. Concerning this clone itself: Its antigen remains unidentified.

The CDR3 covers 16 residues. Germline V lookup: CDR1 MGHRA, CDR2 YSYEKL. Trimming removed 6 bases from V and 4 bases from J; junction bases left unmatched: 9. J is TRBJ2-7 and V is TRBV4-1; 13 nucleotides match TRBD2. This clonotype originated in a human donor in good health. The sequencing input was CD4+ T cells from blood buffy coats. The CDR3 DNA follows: TGCGCCAGCAGTCTGGGGGCACTAGCGGGAGGGTACGAGCAGTACTTC. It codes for CASSLGALAGGYEQYF.